Presented here are 22 T cell receptor beta chains from one specimen sequenced in a study of blood T cell repertoires in COVID-19. TCRdb keeps only in-frame clones here, not all; method: immunoSEQ multiplex PCR. Seen here are roughly 73,000 clones, roughly 74% observed once, and the top ten hold around 16%. Sequencing was performed on peripheral blood. The receptors stem from a human donor in a cohort sampled during active COVID-19.

V gene TRBV3-1 (or the pseudogene TRBV3-2) combines with J gene TRBJ2-5, with TRBD2 matching 13 bases. The V segment lost 5 bases and the J segment 5 bases; nucleotides outside the gene matches: 8. CDR1 and CDR2 from the germline V gene are LGHDT and YNNKEL (reference sequence). The CDR3 runs 16 residues. CDR3 nucleotide sequence: TGTGCCAGCAGCAACCAACTAGCGGGAGGGCAGGAGACCCAGTACTTC. Its protein is CASSNQLAGGQETQYF.

This clone was seen many times. The chain couples TRBV7-9 to TRBJ2-7; 8 bases are shared with TRBD1. V was pared by 4 bases and J by 3 bases, with 5 bases of the junction left unmatched. Germline values: CDR1 SEHNR, CDR2 FQNEAQ (reference sequence). The CDR3 is 14 amino acids. CDR3 residues: CASSSDRVGYEQYF. CDR3 coding DNA: TGTGCCAGCAGCTCGGACAGGGTGGGCTACGAGCAGTACTTC.

This clone was recorded once. The J gene is TRBJ2-1, the V gene TRBV11-2; 10 nucleotides align to TRBD2. CDR1 SGHAT and CDR2 FQNNGV come from the germline V gene. The CDR3 is 18 residues long. V lost 5 bases, J lost 8 bases, and 18 bases stayed unmatched. The CDR3 region has the DNA TGTGCCAGCAGCCTATACGCGGGCAGCAGCGGGAGGGGCGATGAGCAGTTCTTC. It translates to CASSLYAGSSGRGDEQFF.

This clone was counted between two and nine times. V gene TRBV6-5 combines with J gene TRBJ2-7; 16 bases are shared with TRBD2. CDR1 and CDR2 from the germline V gene are MNHEY and SVGAGI. The CDR3 is 15 amino acids. Unmatched junction bases numbered 5, after V lost 8 bases and J lost 4 bases. The CDR3 loop is CASQGLAGGPYEQYF. CDR3 nucleotides: TGTGCCAGCCAGGGACTAGCGGGAGGGCCTTACGAGCAGTACTTC.

For the CDR3, the DNA is TGTGCCAGCAGCCAAGCGGTCCTAGGAGAGACCCAGTACTTC. Translating it yields CASSQAVLGETQYF. The J gene is TRBJ2-5, the V gene TRBV14; D gene ambiguous. There are 14 residues in the CDR3. Per the germline V gene, CDR1 is SGHDN and CDR2 is FVKESK. The V end was cut by 1 base, the J end by 4 bases, with 10 bases between.

The V and J genes are TRBV7-9 and TRBJ2-5; D possibly corresponds to TRBD2 (6 bases). The germline CDR1 and CDR2 sequences are SEHNR and FQNEAQ (reference sequence). With 6 bases removed from V and 8 bases from J, the gap between germline ends came to 19 bases. The CDR3 sequence is 14 residues long. CDR3 residues: CASSFDWRDVTQYF. As DNA, the CDR3 is TGTGCCAGCAGTTTCGACTGGCGGGATGTAACCCAGTACTTC.

The table lists this clone with a few counts. The V gene is TRBV12-3 or TRBV12-4, the J gene TRBJ1-5, with TRBD1 matching 7 bases. J gave up 6 bases and V 2 bases, and 1 base lay outside the gene matches. This CDR3 region has 13 residues. The CDR3 here is CASSLQGGQPQHF. The CDR3 DNA follows: TGTGCCAGCAGTTTACAGGGGGGTCAGCCCCAGCATTTT.

The V gene is TRBV30, the J gene TRBJ1-1; the D is unclear. V shed 4 bases and J shed 1 base, with 7 bases lying between them. The CDR3 is 12 amino acids. Germline loops: CDR1 GTSNPN, CDR2 SVGIG (reference sequence). DNA for the CDR3: TGTGCCTGGAACAGCCAGAACACTGAAGCTTTCTTT. Amino acid sequence: CAWNSQNTEAFF.

The rearrangement uses TRBV27 and TRBJ2-7, with 7 nucleotides matching TRBD1. Looked up from germline, CDR1 is MNHEY and CDR2 is SMNVEV (reference sequence). J gave up 2 bases and V 5 bases, and 9 bases lay outside the gene matches. This CDR3 is built from 15 residues. The CDR3, as DNA: TGTGCCAGCAGTCCGGACAGGCTGGGCGCCTACGAGCAGTACTTC. It translates to CASSPDRLGAYEQYF.

The V and J genes are TRBV7-2 and TRBJ2-7; the match to TRBD2 covers 10 bases. Per the germline V gene, CDR1 is SGHTA and CDR2 is FQGNSA. With V trimmed by 2 bases and J by 5 bases, 9 bases remained unmatched. This CDR3 is built from 16 residues. This chain's CDR3 is CASSLQAGGPGDEQYF. The CDR3 nucleotides read TGTGCCAGCAGCTTACAAGCGGGAGGGCCCGGCGACGAGCAGTACTTC.

V is TRBV2 and J is TRBJ1-5; D perhaps matches TRBD1 (6 bases). Trimming left V 3 bases short and J 4 bases short, with 13 bases between. Germline CDR1 reads SNHLY; CDR2 reads FYNNEI. The CDR3 runs 15 residues. The DNA for the CDR3 is TGTGCCAGCAGTGAGAATGACAGGCAAAATCAGCCCCAGCATTTT. Translation gives CASSENDRQNQPQHF.

The J gene is TRBJ1-6, the V gene TRBV2, with 8 bases identical to TRBD1. CDR3 length: 14 residues. Germline lookup yields CDR1 SNHLY and CDR2 FYNNEI. Germline trimming cut 11 bases from V and 10 bases from J; bases unmatched to any gene: 13. CDR3 region: CAGNRGRDVSPLHF. In nucleotides, the CDR3 is TGTGCCGGGAACAGGGGGAGGGACGTATCACCCCTCCACTTT.

The genes are TRBV5-1 and TRBJ1-1; a weak D match, TRBD1 (5 bases). The CDR3 covers 16 residues. Germline loops: CDR1 SGHRS, CDR2 YFSETQ. V was shortened by 6 bases and J by 0 bases, with 18 bases between the two germline ends. The CDR3 coding sequence is TGCGCCAGCACCCGATCGACAGCCGACATGAACACTGAAGCTTTCTTT. Translating gives CASTRSTADMNTEAFF.

This clone came up a few times. The chain joins TRBV7-2 to TRBJ1-5, with TRBD1 matching over 10 bases. The length of the CDR3 is 21 residues. Trimming took 0 bases from V and 1 from J; bases not matched to a gene: 15. Per the germline V gene, CDR1 is SGHTA and CDR2 is FQGNSA. Here the CDR3 DNA reads TGTGCCAGCAGCTTAGCGGGCGGACGGGACAGGGGTCCTAGGAGCAATCAGCCCCAGCATTTT. This gives the protein CASSLAGGRDRGPRSNQPQHF.

This clone was found many times. This sequence joins TRBV2 and TRBJ2-3; 7 nucleotides line up with TRBD2. Trimming at V came to 1 base and at J to 3 bases, leaving 4 bases not matched to a gene. In germline, CDR1 is SNHLY, CDR2 FYNNEI. The CDR3 extends over 15 amino acids. The CDR3 spells CASSEEAGVTDTQYF. The CDR3 coding sequence is TGTGCCAGCAGTGAAGAGGCGGGAGTGACAGATACGCAGTATTTT.

The J gene is TRBJ1-3, the V gene TRBV4-3, with D possibly TRBD1 on 5 matching bases. Germline V gives CDR1 LGHNA, CDR2 YSLEER. V lost 0 bases, J lost 3 bases, and 9 bases lay in between. This CDR3 contains 15 residues. The CDR3 loop is CASSQDSGYGNTIYF. The CDR3 nucleotides are TGCGCCAGCAGCCAAGATTCAGGGTATGGAAACACCATATATTTT.

The V gene is TRBV5-5, the J gene TRBJ1-2; TRBD1 might be the D (6 bases). CDR1 and CDR2 from the germline V gene are SGHKS and YYEKEE (reference sequence). The CDR3 covers 16 residues. Deletions cut 0 bases from V and 3 bases from J, with 15 bases between. CDR3 loop: CASSLAVRTEYYGYTF. The CDR3 DNA is TGTGCCAGCAGCTTGGCAGTTCGGACAGAATACTATGGCTACACCTTC.

The chain employs TRBV7-7 and TRBJ2-2, with 12 bases fitting TRBD2. Trimming removed 4 bases from V and 5 bases from J; junction bases left unmatched: 5. CDR3 size: 16 residues. Germline loops: CDR1 SSHAT, CDR2 FNYEAQ (reference sequence). CDR3 in DNA: TGTGCCAGCAGCTCGACTAGCGGGAGAGGGACCGGGGAGCTGTTTTTT. This encodes CASSSTSGRGTGELFF.

The chain is built from TRBV10-3 and TRBJ2-7; TRBD2 aligns across 8 bases. The CDR3 consists of 15 residues. Germline CDR1 and CDR2: ENHRY and SYGVKD. V dropped 2 bases and J dropped 9; count of bases not matched to a gene: 12. The CDR3: CAISEGPAGEYRQYF. DNA of the CDR3: TGTGCCATCAGTGAGGGCCCAGCGGGAGAATACAGGCAGTACTTC.

The rearrangement joins TRBV18 to TRBJ1-3; D call uncertain. From germline, CDR1 is KGHSH and CDR2 LQKENI. Trimming pared 6 bases from V and 0 bases from J, leaving 6 bases between. CDR3 size: 13 residues. The CDR3 region is CASSHSSGNTIYF. CDR3 nucleotides: TGTGCCAGCTCCCACAGCTCTGGAAACACCATATATTTT. Looking up the rest from reference TRBV18 and TRBJ1-3 gives the full variable domain: NAGVMQNPRHLVRRRGQEARLRCSPMKGHSHVYWYRQLPEEGLKFMVYLQKENIIDESGMPKERFSAEFPKEGPSILRIQQVVRGDSAAYFCASSHSSGNTIYFGEGSWLTVV.

The chain employs TRBV6-4 and TRBJ2-1; a possible D gene is TRBD1 (8 bases). Trimming pared 5 bases from V and 7 bases from J, leaving 15 bases between. This CDR3 has 14 residues. CDR1 and CDR2 (germline): MRHNA, SNTAGT. The CDR3 here is CASSLDREGNEQFF. The CDR3 nucleotides are TGTGCCAGCAGTTTGGACAGGGAGGGGAATGAGCAGTTCTTC.

This chain links TRBV5-5 with TRBJ2-7, with D perhaps matching TRBD1 (5 bases). Germline V gives CDR1 SGHKS, CDR2 YYEKEE (reference sequence). Trimming left V 4 bases short and J 3 bases short, with 11 bases between. This CDR3 comprises 13 residues. CDR3 sequence: CASSLDRYYEQYF. Here the CDR3 DNA reads TGTGCCAGCAGCCTCGACAGATACTACGAGCAGTACTTC.